What follows are 24 T cell receptor beta chains derived from one specimen sequenced in a study of blood T cell repertoires in COVID-19. The repertoire was sequenced with immunoSEQ multiplex PCR; TCRdb's copy has only in-frame clones and lacks some. Of approximately 250,000 clones listed, around nine tenths are singletons. The sample comprised peripheral blood. Every receptor here comes from a man aged 40-49 years with active or convalescent COVID-19.

This chain connects TRBV12-3 or TRBV12-4 to TRBJ1-1; perhaps TRBD1 as D (6 bases). Trimming removed 6 bases from V and 5 bases from J, with 10 bases in between. CDR3 length: 12 amino acids. DNA for the CDR3: TGTGCCAGCAGAAACAGGGTGACTGAAGCTTTCTTT. Its translation: CASRNRVTEAFF.

This clone appeared once. The chain links TRBV7-9 to TRBJ1-2; weak D call: TRBD1 (5 bases). V lost 1 base and J lost 4, with 13 bases in between. Germline V gives CDR1 SEHNR, CDR2 FQNEAQ (reference sequence). The CDR3 contains 15 residues. Here the CDR3 reads CASSLEQGWGYGYTF. The CDR3 bases are TGTGCCAGCAGCTTAGAGCAGGGCTGGGGCTATGGCTACACCTTC.

CDR3 in DNA: TGTGCCAGCAGCGTGACAGGGCGGGGTTCGGGCACTGAAGCTTTCTTT. This translates into CASSVTGRGSGTEAFF. This sequence joins TRBV9 and TRBJ1-1, with 7 positions matching TRBD1. CDR1 and CDR2 (germline): SGDLS, YYNGEE. J lost 4 bases, V lost 2 bases, and 11 bases had no gene match. CDR3 size: 16 residues. Looking up the rest from reference TRBV9 and TRBJ1-1 gives the full variable domain: DSGVTQTPKHLITATGQRVTLRCSPRSGDLSVYWYQQSLDQGLQFLIQYYNGEERAKGNILERFSAQQFPDLHSELNLSSLELGDSALYFCASSVTGRGSGTEAFFGQGTRLTVV.

This clone was recorded once. The rearrangement links TRBV5-4 to TRBJ2-1, with D possibly being TRBD2 (5 bases). This CDR3 has 12 residues. In germline, CDR1 is SGHNT, CDR2 YYREEE (reference sequence). Between the trimmed V and J ends, which lost 2 bases and 6 bases, there was a span of 6 bases. The CDR3 sequence: CASSFGVNEQFF. DNA for the CDR3: TGTGCCAGCAGCTTCGGGGTCAATGAGCAGTTCTTC. Full variable domain (rest looked up from reference TRBV5-4 and TRBJ2-1): ETGVTQSPTHLIKTRGQQVTLRCSSQSGHNTVSWYQQALGQGPQFIFQYYREEENGRGNFPPRFSGLQFPNYSSELNVNALELDDSALYLCASSFGVNEQFFGPGTRLTVL.

The CDR3 DNA reads TGTGCCAGCAGTTCAACAGGGGGCCCCCTCCACGAGCAGTACTTC. Its protein is CASSSTGGPLHEQYF. The gene calls are TRBV27 and TRBJ2-7; 9 positions agree with TRBD1. V lost 4 bases to trimming and J lost 5 bases; unmatched junction nucleotides: 9. The V gene's germline CDR1 is MNHEY and CDR2 SMNVEV (reference sequence). The CDR3 spans 15 residues.

The gene calls are TRBV10-1 and TRBJ2-1, with D possibly TRBD2 on 7 matching bases. The germline CDR1 and CDR2 sequences are WNHNN and SYGVQD (reference sequence). V gave up 6 bases and J gave up 4 bases, with 13 bases separating them. The CDR3 is 14 amino acids. CDR3 loop: CASSPAGAYNEQFF. The CDR3 DNA is TGCGCCAGCAGCCCCGCGGGGGCGTACAATGAGCAGTTCTTC.

The CDR3 DNA reads TGCAGCGTTGATGCCCGGGGACTAGCGGGCAACAATGAGCAGTTCTTC. This gives the protein CSVDARGLAGNNEQFF. The chain joins TRBV29-1 to TRBJ2-1; TRBD2 matches at 12 bases. The germline CDR1 and CDR2 sequences are SQVTM and ANQGSEA. Trimming at V came to 3 bases and at J to 5 bases, leaving 8 bases not matched to a gene. There are 16 residues in the CDR3.

The chain employs TRBV19 and TRBJ2-1; 8 bases match TRBD1. This CDR3 contains 15 residues. Looked up from germline, CDR1 is LNHDA and CDR2 is SQIVND (reference sequence). With V trimmed by 5 bases and J by 6 bases, 9 bases remained unmatched. The DNA of the CDR3 is TGTGCCAGTAGTCCCTTCGGGACAGGTGTCAATGAGCAGTTCTTC. Amino acid sequence: CASSPFGTGVNEQFF.

This chain uses TRBV24-1 with TRBJ2-1; TRBD2 matches at 9 bases. This CDR3 comprises 16 residues. The germline CDR1 and CDR2 sequences are KGHDR and SFDVKD. J was trimmed by 6 bases and V by 3 bases; bases with no gene match: 8. This CDR3 is CATSDRPSGRRNEQFF. CDR3 in DNA: TGTGCCACCAGTGATCGGCCAAGCGGGAGGCGCAATGAGCAGTTCTTC.

This sequence joins TRBV28 and TRBJ1-2; 7 nucleotides line up with TRBD1. CDR1 and CDR2 from the germline V gene are MDHEN and SYDVKM. Losses at the gene ends were 6 bases for V and 4 bases for J; bases not matched to a gene: 23. This CDR3 contains 19 residues. CDR3 residues: CASRAAGPERQGVGYGYTF. Written as DNA, the CDR3 is TGTGCCAGCAGGGCCGCAGGACCCGAAAGACAGGGCGTAGGCTATGGCTACACCTTC.

V usage is TRBV6-5 and J usage is TRBJ1-1; possibly TRBD1 for D (6 bases). Looked up from germline, CDR1 is MNHEY and CDR2 is SVGAGI. CDR3 length: 16 amino acids. V lost 4 bases, J lost 0 bases, and 15 bases lay in between. The CDR3: CASSSAQGHLNTEAFF. The CDR3, as DNA: TGTGCCAGCAGTTCCGCCCAGGGACATCTGAACACTGAAGCTTTCTTT.

The rearrangement uses TRBV5-1 and TRBJ1-1; 8 bases fit TRBD1. The CDR3 contains 14 residues. V shed 7 bases and J 0 bases; nucleotides not matched to a gene: 5. The germline V gene encodes CDR1 SGHRS and CDR2 YFSETQ. The CDR3 nucleotides read TGCGCCAGCCAGGGGGCCTCGGTGAACACTGAAGCTTTCTTT. Protein: CASQGASVNTEAFF.

V is TRBV5-4 and J is TRBJ2-5; 9 bases match TRBD2. The V segment lost 4 bases and the J segment 5 bases; nucleotides outside the gene matches: 9. This CDR3 is built from 15 residues. Germline CDR1 SGHNT, CDR2 YYREEE (reference sequence). The CDR3 loop reads CASSVGGGAWETQYF. The CDR3 bases are TGTGCCAGCAGCGTAGGCGGGGGGGCCTGGGAGACCCAGTACTTC.

The chain couples TRBV19 to TRBJ1-5; D might be TRBD1 (5 bases). V was pared by 3 bases and J by 1 base, with 13 bases between. The germline V gene encodes CDR1 LNHDA and CDR2 SQIVND (reference sequence). The CDR3 totals 16 residues. The CDR3 coding sequence is TGTGCCAGTAGTATTGCAGGGCCCTCGAGCAATCAGCCCCAGCATTTT. This encodes CASSIAGPSSNQPQHF.

V usage is TRBV24-1 and J usage is TRBJ1-2; 9 bases line up with TRBD1. V trimming: 3 bases; J trimming: 5 bases; junction bases outside the gene matches: 9. Germline V gene sequence: CDR1 KGHDR, CDR2 SFDVKD. CDR3 length: 16 residues. CDR3 in amino acids: CATSDPPGQGRYGYTF. The CDR3 DNA reads TGTGCCACCAGTGATCCGCCGGGACAGGGAAGGTATGGCTACACCTTC.

The V and J genes are TRBV3-1 (or the pseudogene TRBV3-2) and TRBJ1-6; 10 nucleotides line up with TRBD1. Germline V gene lookup returns CDR1 LGHDT and CDR2 YNNKEL (reference sequence). The V and J ends lost 4 bases and 4 bases, in that order; junction bases with no gene match: 7. The CDR3 length is 17 residues. This chain's CDR3 is CASSPWTGGTYNSPLHF. The CDR3, as DNA: TGTGCCAGCAGCCCCTGGACAGGGGGGACGTATAATTCACCCCTCCACTTT.

The J gene is TRBJ2-1, the V gene TRBV19; weak D call: TRBD2 (6 bases). The CDR3 covers 15 residues. V lost 3 bases and J lost 3, with 12 bases in between. Germline V lookup: CDR1 LNHDA, CDR2 SQIVND (reference sequence). In DNA form, the CDR3 reads TGTGCCAGTAGTATCCAACGCGGGGTCTACAATGAGCAGTTCTTC. This codes for CASSIQRGVYNEQFF.

This clone was seen a handful of times. This chain links TRBV3-1 (or the pseudogene TRBV3-2) with TRBJ1-3, with D tentatively TRBD1 (6 bases). Germline CDR1 reads LGHDT; CDR2 reads YNNKEL (reference sequence). This CDR3 contains 15 residues. The ends were cut back, 5 bases at V and 2 bases at J, with 13 bases in the middle. CDR3: CASSLGPGAGNTIYF. Written as DNA, the CDR3 is TGTGCCAGCAGCTTAGGTCCAGGGGCTGGAAACACCATATATTTT.

The V gene is TRBV30, the J gene TRBJ1-5; TRBD1 is a possible D gene (6 bases). Germline CDR1 is GTSNPN and CDR2 is SVGIG (reference sequence). V dropped 2 bases and J dropped 5 bases, with 10 bases sitting between them. The CDR3 has 13 amino acids. This CDR3 is CAWSRQEHQPQHF. The CDR3 coding sequence is TGTGCCTGGAGTAGACAGGAACATCAGCCCCAGCATTTT.

The chain joins TRBV4-1 to TRBJ2-7; 9 positions match TRBD2. The germline V gene has CDR1 MGHRA and CDR2 YSYEKL. The CDR3 contains 17 residues. The V and J ends lost 0 bases and 2 bases, in that order; junction bases with no gene match: 8. CDR3 DNA: TGCGCCAGCAGCCAAGATCAAACCCCTAGCGGGGCCTACGAGCAGTACTTC. It encodes CASSQDQTPSGAYEQYF.

V is TRBV6-5 and J is TRBJ2-5, with D tentatively TRBD1 (6 bases). The ends were cut back, 7 bases at V and 2 bases at J, with 11 bases in the middle. Per germline, CDR1 MNHEY and CDR2 SVGAGI. The CDR3 runs 13 residues. The CDR3 region has the DNA TGTGCCAGCAACAAAGGACAGCAAGAGACCCAGTACTTC. Translating it yields CASNKGQQETQYF.

The chain is built from TRBV29-1 and TRBJ1-4, with 10 bases matching TRBD1. V shed 0 bases, J shed 6 bases, and the junction held 7 bases outside the gene matches. The CDR3 runs 16 residues. The germline CDR1 and CDR2 sequences are SQVTM and ANQGSEA. The CDR3 DNA is TGCAGCGTTGAAGACCCTATGACAGGGGGCTATGAAAAACTGTTTTTT. Protein product: CSVEDPMTGGYEKLFF.

This clone has just one count. V gene TRBV7-2 combines with J gene TRBJ1-3; D is possibly TRBD1 (5 bases). The CDR3 contains 16 residues. Looked up from germline, CDR1 is SGHTA and CDR2 is FQGNSA. Trimming took 5 bases from V and 4 from J, leaving 18 bases between them. Here the CDR3 reads CASSADGGAFGNTIYF. In nucleotides, the CDR3 is TGTGCCAGCAGCGCGGACGGAGGGGCATTCGGAAACACCATATATTTT.

The chain couples TRBV30 to TRBJ2-3, with a possible D match to TRBD2 (7 bases). V was pared by 5 bases and J by 4 bases, with 13 bases between. CDR1 and CDR2 from the germline V gene are GTSNPN and SVGIG (reference sequence). The CDR3 length is 13 residues. CDR3 sequence (DNA): TGTGCCTGGTCAGGGGAGGGGGCAGATACGCAGTATTTT. Encoded protein: CAWSGEGADTQYF.